The entry below describes one TCR beta chain. Germline V gene sequence: CDR1 LNHNV, CDR2 YYDKDF (reference sequence). The CDR3 runs 12 residues. Between the trimmed V and J ends, which lost 8 bases and 7 bases, there was a span of 11 bases. This record comes from a study of technical replicates of blood from a handful of donors. Profiled with immunoSEQ multiplex PCR; TCRdb holds only in-frame clones, not every one. The sample has tens of thousands of clones; approximately 92% are singletons. Sample: T cells isolated from PBMCs. The clonotype originates from a human donor in good health. The chain joins TRBV15 to TRBJ2-2; tentatively, D is TRBD2 (5 bases). In nucleotides, the CDR3 is TGTGCCACCGGACTCTTACTCGGGGAGCTGTTTTTT. This encodes CATGLLLGELFF.